This T cell receptor (beta chain) was profiled in a study of blood T cell repertoires in COVID-19. About the research overall: Donors in the United States, Italy and Spain gave samples during acute or convalescent COVID-19. In each case, the material was cDNA or gDNA derived from T cells, B-cell-depleted T cells, or PBMCs.

Under the authors' procedure: Counts of nucleated cells, estimated from reference gene primer amplification, were obtained. TCRdb's copy holds only in-frame clones and misses some; the assay was immunoSEQ multiplex PCR. Clone size and the V and J calls come from that table; the DNA yielded D and trimming. The sample lists about 110,000 clones; roughly two thirds were seen once. The CDR3 is 15 amino acids. The trim removed 4 bases at V and 2 bases at J, leaving 6 bases unmatched. CDR1 and CDR2 (germline): SGHRS, YFSETQ. What was sequenced was peripheral blood. The rearrangement links TRBV5-1 to TRBJ2-1; 7 bases align to TRBD1. The sequence was obtained from a human donor with acute or convalescent COVID-19. The donor label of this sample is uncertain. CDR3 protein: CASSPPGQPYNEQFF. The DNA for the CDR3 is TGCGCCAGCAGCCCTCCGGGACAGCCCTACAATGAGCAGTTCTTC.